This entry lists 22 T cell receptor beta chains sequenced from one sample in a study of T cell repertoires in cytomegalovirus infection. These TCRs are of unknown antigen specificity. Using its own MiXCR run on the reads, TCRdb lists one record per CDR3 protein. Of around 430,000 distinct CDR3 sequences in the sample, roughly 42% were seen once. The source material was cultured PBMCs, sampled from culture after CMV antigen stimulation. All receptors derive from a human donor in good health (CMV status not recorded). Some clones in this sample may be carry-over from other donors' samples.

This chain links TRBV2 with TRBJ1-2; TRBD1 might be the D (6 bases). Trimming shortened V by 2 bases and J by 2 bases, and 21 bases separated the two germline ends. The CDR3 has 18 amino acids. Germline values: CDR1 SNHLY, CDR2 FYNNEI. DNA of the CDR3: TGTGCCAGCAGTGAACCGGGGGCCTCAGGGCCGAACAACTATGGCTACACCTTC. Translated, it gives CASSEPGASGPNNYGYTF.

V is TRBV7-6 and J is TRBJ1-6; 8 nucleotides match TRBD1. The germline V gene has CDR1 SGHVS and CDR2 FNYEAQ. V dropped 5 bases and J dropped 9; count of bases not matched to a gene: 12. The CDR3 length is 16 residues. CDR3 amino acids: CASSQVPGQGLSPLHF. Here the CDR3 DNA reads TGTGCCAGCAGCCAAGTACCAGGACAGGGCCTTTCACCCCTCCACTTT.

The CDR3 region is CASSLVGTSGGAGEQFF. CDR3 nucleotide sequence: TGTGCCAGCAGCTTAGTGGGGACTAGCGGGGGGGCCGGTGAGCAGTTCTTC. V and J are TRBV7-2 and TRBJ2-1; 16 nucleotides agree with TRBD2. CDR3 size: 17 residues. After removal of 1 base from V and 9 bases from J, the junction contained 6 bases not matched to a gene. Looked up from germline, CDR1 is SGHTA and CDR2 is FQGNSA.

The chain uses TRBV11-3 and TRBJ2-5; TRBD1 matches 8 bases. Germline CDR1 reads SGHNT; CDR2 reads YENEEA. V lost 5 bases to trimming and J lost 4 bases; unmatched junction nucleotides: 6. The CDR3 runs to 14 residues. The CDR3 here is CASSPGTGPETQYF. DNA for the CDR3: TGTGCCAGCAGCCCGGGGACAGGACCAGAGACCCAGTACTTC.

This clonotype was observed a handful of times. CDR3 bases: TGTGCCAGCGGACTCATTATGGGGGGATCCACTGAAGCTTTCTTT. Encoded protein: CASGLIMGGSTEAFF. This chain joins TRBV11-3 and TRBJ1-1; D perhaps matches TRBD1 (5 bases). Trimming removed 8 bases at V and 4 bases at J, with 20 bases between. CDR3 length equals 15 residues. Germline V gene data show CDR1 as SGHNT and CDR2 as YENEEA.

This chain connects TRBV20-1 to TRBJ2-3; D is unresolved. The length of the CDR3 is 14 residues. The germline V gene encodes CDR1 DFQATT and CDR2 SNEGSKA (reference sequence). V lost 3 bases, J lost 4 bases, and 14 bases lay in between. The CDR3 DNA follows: TGCAGTGCTAGGACTTTGCGTTATTCAGATACGCAGTATTTT. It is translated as CSARTLRYSDTQYF.

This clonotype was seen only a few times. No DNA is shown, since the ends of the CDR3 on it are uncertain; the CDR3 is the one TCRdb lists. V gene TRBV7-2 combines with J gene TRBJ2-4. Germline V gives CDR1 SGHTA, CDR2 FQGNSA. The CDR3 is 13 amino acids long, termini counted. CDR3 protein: CASSLVGSGNWYF.

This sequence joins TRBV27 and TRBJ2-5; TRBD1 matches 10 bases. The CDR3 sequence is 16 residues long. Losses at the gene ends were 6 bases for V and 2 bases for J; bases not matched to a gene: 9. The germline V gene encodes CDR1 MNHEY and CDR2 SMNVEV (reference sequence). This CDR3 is CASRRQGAYPQETQYF. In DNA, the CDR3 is TGTGCCAGCAGGAGACAGGGGGCTTATCCACAAGAGACCCAGTACTTC.

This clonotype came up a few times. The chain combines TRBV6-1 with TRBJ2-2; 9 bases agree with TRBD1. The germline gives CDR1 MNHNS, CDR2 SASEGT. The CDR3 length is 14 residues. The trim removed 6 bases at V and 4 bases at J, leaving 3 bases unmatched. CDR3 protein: CASRGDRVTGELFF. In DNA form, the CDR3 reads TGTGCCAGCAGGGGGGACAGGGTCACCGGGGAGCTGTTTTTT.

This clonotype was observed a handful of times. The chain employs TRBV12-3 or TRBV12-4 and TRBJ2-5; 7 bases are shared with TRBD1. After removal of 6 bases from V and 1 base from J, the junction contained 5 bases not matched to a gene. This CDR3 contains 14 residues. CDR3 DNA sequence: TGTGCCAGCAGCCGACAGGGTAGCCAAGAGACCCAGTACTTC. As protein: CASSRQGSQETQYF.

CDR3 residues: CASSGLPFYEQYF. Here the CDR3 DNA reads TGTGCCAGCAGTGGTCTACCTTTCTACGAGCAGTACTTC. The rearrangement links TRBV25-1 to TRBJ2-7; no clear D. V lost 4 bases and J lost 3, with 10 bases in between. CDR1 is MGHDK, CDR2 SYGVNS, per germline. CDR3 size: 13 residues.

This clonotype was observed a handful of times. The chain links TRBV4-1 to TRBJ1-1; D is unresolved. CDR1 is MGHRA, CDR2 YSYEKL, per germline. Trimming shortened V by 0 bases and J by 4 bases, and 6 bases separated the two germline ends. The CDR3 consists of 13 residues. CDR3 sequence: CASSQDDGTEAFF. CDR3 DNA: TGCGCCAGCAGCCAAGATGACGGCACTGAAGCTTTCTTT.

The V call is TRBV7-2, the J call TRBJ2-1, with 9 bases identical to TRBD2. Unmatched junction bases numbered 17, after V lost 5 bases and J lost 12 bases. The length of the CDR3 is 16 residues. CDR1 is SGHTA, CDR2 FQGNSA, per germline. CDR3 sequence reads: CASSKPREGQTFGQFF. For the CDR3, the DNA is TGTGCCAGCAGCAAACCGCGGGAGGGTCAGACTTTCGGGCAGTTCTTC.

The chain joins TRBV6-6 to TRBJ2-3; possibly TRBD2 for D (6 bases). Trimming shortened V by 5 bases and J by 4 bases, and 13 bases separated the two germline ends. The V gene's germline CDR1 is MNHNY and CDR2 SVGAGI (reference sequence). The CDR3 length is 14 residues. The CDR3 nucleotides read TGTGCCAGCAGTGACCCGACTAGAGCAGATACGCAGTATTTT. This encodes CASSDPTRADTQYF.

CDR3 region: CATRNPWANAYEQYF. The CDR3 nucleotides are TGTGCCACCCGCAACCCTTGGGCCAATGCCTACGAGCAGTACTTC. The chain couples TRBV15 to TRBJ2-7; D gene unclear. V lost 8 bases and J 2 bases, leaving 19 bases between the germline ends. The CDR3 extends over 15 amino acids. The germline CDR1 and CDR2 sequences are LNHNV and YYDKDF (reference sequence).

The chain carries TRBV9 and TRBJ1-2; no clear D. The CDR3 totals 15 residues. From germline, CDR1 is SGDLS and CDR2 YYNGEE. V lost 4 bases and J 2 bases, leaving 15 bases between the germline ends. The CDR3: CASSLLPAENYGYTF. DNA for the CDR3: TGTGCCAGCAGCCTCCTCCCAGCAGAAAACTATGGCTACACCTTC. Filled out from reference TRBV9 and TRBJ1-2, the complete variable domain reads DSGVTQTPKHLITATGQRVTLRCSPRSGDLSVYWYQQSLDQGLQFLIQYYNGEERAKGNILERFSAQQFPDLHSELNLSSLELGDSALYFCASSLLPAENYGYTFGSGTRLTVV.

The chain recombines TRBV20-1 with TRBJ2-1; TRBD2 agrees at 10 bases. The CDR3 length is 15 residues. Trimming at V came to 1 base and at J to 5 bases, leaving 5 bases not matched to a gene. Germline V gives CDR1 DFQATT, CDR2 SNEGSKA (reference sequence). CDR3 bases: TGCAGTGCTAGAGGGCCTAGCGGGAGTGACAATGAGCAGTTCTTC. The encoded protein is CSARGPSGSDNEQFF.

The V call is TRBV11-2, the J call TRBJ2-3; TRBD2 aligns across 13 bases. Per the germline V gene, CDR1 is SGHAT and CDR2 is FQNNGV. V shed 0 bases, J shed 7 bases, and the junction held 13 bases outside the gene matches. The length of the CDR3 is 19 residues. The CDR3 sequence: CASSLDSSGLAGVKNTQYF. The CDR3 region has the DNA TGTGCCAGCAGCTTAGATTCTTCTGGACTAGCGGGAGTGAAAAATACGCAGTATTTT.

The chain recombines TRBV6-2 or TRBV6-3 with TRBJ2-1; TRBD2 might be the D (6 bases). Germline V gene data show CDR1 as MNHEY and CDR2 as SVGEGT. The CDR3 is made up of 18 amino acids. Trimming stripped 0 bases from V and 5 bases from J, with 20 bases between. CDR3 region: CASSYSILAAGLHNEQFF. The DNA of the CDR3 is TGTGCCAGCAGTTACTCGATACTGGCGGCGGGGTTACACAATGAGCAGTTCTTC.

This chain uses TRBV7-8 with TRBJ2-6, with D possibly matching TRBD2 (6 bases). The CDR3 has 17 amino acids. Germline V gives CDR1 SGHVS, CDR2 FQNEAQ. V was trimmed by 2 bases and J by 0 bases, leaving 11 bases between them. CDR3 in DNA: TGTGCCAGCAGCTTAATCGGGGGTAGCTCTGGGGCCAACGTCCTGACTTTC. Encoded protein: CASSLIGGSSGANVLTF. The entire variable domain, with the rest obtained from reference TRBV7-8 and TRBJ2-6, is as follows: GAGVSQSPRYKVAKRGQDVALRCDPISGHVSLFWYQQALGQGPEFLTYFQNEAQLDKSGLPSDRFFAERPEGSVSTLKIQRTQQEDSAVYLCASSLIGGSSGANVLTFGAGSRLTVL.

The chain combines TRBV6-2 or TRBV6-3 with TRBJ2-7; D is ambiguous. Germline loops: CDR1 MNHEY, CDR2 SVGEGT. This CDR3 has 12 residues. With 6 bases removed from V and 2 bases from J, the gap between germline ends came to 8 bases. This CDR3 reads CASRGDAYEQYF. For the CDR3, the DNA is TGTGCCAGCAGAGGCGACGCCTACGAGCAGTACTTC.

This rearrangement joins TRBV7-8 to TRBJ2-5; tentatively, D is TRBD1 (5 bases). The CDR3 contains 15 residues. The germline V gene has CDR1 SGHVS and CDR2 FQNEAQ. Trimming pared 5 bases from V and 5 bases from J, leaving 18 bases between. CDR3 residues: CASSLGRANRETQYF. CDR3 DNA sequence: TGTGCCAGCAGCCTCGGACGCGCCAACAGGGAGACCCAGTACTTC.